The 20 T cell receptor beta chains in this list originate from one sample, sequenced in a study of shared clonotypes between healthy human individuals. TCRdb keeps only in-frame clones here, not all; method: immunoSEQ multiplex PCR. The sample consists of over a million clones, less than 99% of them appearing once. Sequenced material: naive CD4+ T cells sorted from blood. Subset: CD45RA+ positively selected. The receptors here all came from a man aged 25 to 40 in good health.

V and J are TRBV12-2 and TRBJ2-7; TRBD2 was called by the table and not checked on the DNA. TRBV12-2 is a pseudogene segment. The CDR3 covers 17 residues. This chain's CDR3 is CASRLPQPGLYLYEQYF. Here the CDR3 DNA reads TGTGCAAGTCGCTTACCTCAACCGGGACTCTATCTCTACGAGCAGTACTTC.

The chain carries TRBV6-4 and TRBJ2-1; D ambiguous. The germline gives CDR1 MRHNA, CDR2 SNTAGT. The germline V and J ends were trimmed by 6 bases and 9 bases, with 15 bases remaining between them. This CDR3 is built from 13 residues. CDR3 nucleotide sequence: TGTGCCAGCAGAAAATTTTCATCGCTTGAGCAGTTCTTC. As protein: CASRKFSSLEQFF.

V is TRBV11-2 and J is TRBJ2-1, with D unclear. This CDR3 is 14 amino acids long. Trimming left V 1 base short and J 7 bases short, with 11 bases between. Germline CDR1 is SGHAT and CDR2 is FQNNGV. CDR3 coding DNA: TGTGCCAGCAGCTTAGTTTTAGGTTTGAATGAGCAGTTCTTC. Amino acids: CASSLVLGLNEQFF.

The chain combines TRBV19 with TRBJ1-5, with D maybe TRBD1 (5 bases). The V gene lost 10 bases and the J gene lost 1 base, with 17 bases spanning the gap. CDR1 is LNHDA, CDR2 SQIVND, per germline (reference sequence). The CDR3 runs 15 residues. CDR3 loop: CATSGLRASNQPQHF. The CDR3 nucleotides are TGTGCCACTTCGGGACTCAGAGCGAGCAATCAGCCCCAGCATTTT.

J is TRBJ1-1 and V is TRBV6-1, with unresolved D. The CDR3 consists of 14 residues. Germline CDR1 reads MNHNS; CDR2 reads SASEGT. V lost 8 bases to trimming and J lost 3 bases, with 16 bases between them. The CDR3 DNA reads TGTGCCAGCGTAAGACGGTGGAGGGACACTGAAGCTTTCTTT. Translating gives CASVRRWRDTEAFF.

V is TRBV27 and J is TRBJ2-7, with D possibly TRBD2 on 6 matching bases. CDR3 length: 15 residues. Trimming removed 0 bases from V and 4 bases from J, with 13 bases in between. Per germline, CDR1 MNHEY and CDR2 SMNVEV (reference sequence). CDR3 loop: CASSLSGHRGYEQYF. Written as DNA, the CDR3 is TGTGCCAGCAGTTTATCAGGCCACCGGGGGTACGAGCAGTACTTC.

This clone was picked up one time. The chain joins TRBV25-1 to TRBJ2-5; no clear D. Germline CDR1 is MGHDK and CDR2 is SYGVNS. The CDR3 is made up of 15 amino acids. V was trimmed by 1 base and J by 2 bases, leaving 11 bases between them. CDR3 coding DNA: TGTGCCAGCAGTGAATCCGGCAGGAGACAAGAGACCCAGTACTTC. Translation gives CASSESGRRQETQYF.

The sample holds one count of this clone. The CDR3 here is CASRITAPPYEQYF. The CDR3 DNA reads as TGTGCCAGCAGGATAACAGCTCCTCCGTACGAGCAGTACTTC. The chain carries TRBV28 and TRBJ2-7; unclear D gene. The CDR3 is made up of 14 amino acids. With 6 bases removed from V and 4 bases from J, the gap between germline ends came to 16 bases. Germline assignment: CDR1 MDHEN and CDR2 SYDVKM. The full variable domain, rest sourced from reference TRBV28 and TRBJ2-7, is DVKVTQSSRYLVKRTGEKVFLECVQDMDHENMFWYRQDPGLGLRLIYFSYDVKMKEKGDIPEGYSVSREKKERFSLILESASTNQTSMYLCASRITAPPYEQYFGPGTRLTVT.

V is TRBV5-1 and J is TRBJ2-7; perhaps TRBD1 as D (6 bases). Per germline, CDR1 SGHRS and CDR2 YFSETQ. Between the trimmed V and J ends, which lost 4 bases and 6 bases, there was a span of 17 bases. The CDR3 contains 14 residues. The CDR3 DNA follows: TGCGCCAGCAGCCCTGGACAGAGCCTCGCCGAGCAGTACTTC. As protein: CASSPGQSLAEQYF.

With regard to this clone: Other DNA sequences in the sample encode the same CDR3. V and J are TRBV20-1 and TRBJ2-5; a weak D match, TRBD2 (6 bases). Germline values: CDR1 DFQATT, CDR2 SNEGSKA (reference sequence). Between the trimmed V and J ends, which lost 3 bases and 4 bases, there was a span of 6 bases. The CDR3 contains 11 residues. CDR3 loop: CSARGGETQYF. CDR3 coding DNA: TGCAGTGCTAGGGGGGGAGAGACCCAGTACTTC.

V usage is TRBV18 and J usage is TRBJ2-1; D not resolved. CDR1 is KGHSH and CDR2 is LQKENI in the germline V gene. The CDR3 covers 15 residues. Trimming stripped 3 bases from V and 6 bases from J, with 15 bases between. CDR3 region: CASSPYTAAVNEQFF. The CDR3 region has the DNA TGTGCCAGCTCACCCTATACGGCCGCGGTCAATGAGCAGTTCTTC.

In regard to this clone: The identical CDR3 is also encoded by other nucleotide sequences in the sample. The J gene is TRBJ2-3, the V gene TRBV18; D is perhaps TRBD1 (6 bases). CDR1 is KGHSH and CDR2 is LQKENI in the germline V gene. The V end was cut by 3 bases, the J end by 1 base, with 11 bases between. The CDR3 has 15 residues. The CDR3 DNA reads as TGTGCCAGCTCACCGAGCAGGGGTCGCACAGATACGCAGTATTTT. Amino acids: CASSPSRGRTDTQYF.

The chain links TRBV6-6 to TRBJ2-7; D might be TRBD1 or TRBD2, each matching 5 bases. The CDR3 sequence is 13 residues long. Trimming left V 7 bases short and J 0 bases short, with 10 bases between. Germline CDR1 is MNHNY and CDR2 is SVGAGI (reference sequence). The CDR3, as DNA: TGTGCCAGCACAACGGGGACCTCCTACGAGCAGTACTTC. Translated, it gives CASTTGTSYEQYF.

This chain joins TRBV11-2 and TRBJ2-7; a possible D gene is TRBD2 (5 bases). The germline V gene encodes CDR1 SGHAT and CDR2 FQNNGV. The length of the CDR3 is 18 residues. Trimming pared 4 bases from V and 0 bases from J, leaving 22 bases between. The CDR3 is CASSSLGVVGEPSYEQYF. The CDR3, as DNA: TGTGCCAGCAGCTCTCTGGGTGTTGTGGGAGAACCCTCCTACGAGCAGTACTTC.

The chain is built from TRBV10-2 and TRBJ2-3; tentative D call: TRBD2 (6 bases). Germline loops: CDR1 WSHSY, CDR2 SAAADI. V was clipped by 0 bases and J by 0 bases, with 10 bases between them. The CDR3 is made up of 16 amino acids. As DNA, the CDR3 is TGCGCCAGCAGTGAGTCCGGGGGACTTAGCACAGATACGCAGTATTTT. Translated: CASSESGGLSTDTQYF.

The chain recombines TRBV5-1 with TRBJ2-7; D is ambiguous. Germline CDR1 and CDR2: SGHRS and YFSETQ. V lost 0 bases and J 4 bases, leaving 11 bases between the germline ends. The CDR3 runs 14 residues. The CDR3 bases are TGCGCCAGCAGCTTGGTGTCTCAGTCTTACGAGCAGTACTTC. Translation gives CASSLVSQSYEQYF. The complete variable domain, with remaining parts taken from reference TRBV5-1 and TRBJ2-7, reads KAGVTQTPRYLIKTRGQQVTLSCSPISGHRSVSWYQQTPGQGLQFLFEYFSETQRNKGNFPGRFSGRQFSNSRSEMNVSTLELGDSALYLCASSLVSQSYEQYFGPGTRLTVT.

The J gene is TRBJ2-3, the V gene TRBV6-5; 7 nucleotides line up with TRBD2. The CDR3 loop spans 15 amino acids. Germline assignment: CDR1 MNHEY and CDR2 SVGAGI. V dropped 4 bases and J dropped 3; count of bases not matched to a gene: 7. The CDR3 sequence is CASSSGLAVTDTQYF. The CDR3 nucleotides are TGTGCCAGCAGTTCGGGCCTAGCGGTTACAGATACGCAGTATTTT.

The chain has TRBV11-2 and TRBJ2-5, with D possibly TRBD2 on 6 matching bases. CDR3 size: 15 residues. Germline V gene sequence: CDR1 SGHAT, CDR2 FQNNGV. The V end lost 5 bases, the J end lost 3 bases, and 16 bases lay between the germline ends. The CDR3 coding sequence is TGTGCCAGCAGCCCGGCGGGACGGAACGAAGAGACCCAGTACTTC. It encodes CASSPAGRNEETQYF.

Turning to this clone: Other nucleotide sequences from this sample produce the same CDR3. V is TRBV18 and J is TRBJ2-1; possible D gene TRBD2, 5 bases. The CDR3 has 13 residues. Looked up from germline, CDR1 is KGHSH and CDR2 is LQKENI. Trimming cost V 6 bases and J 7 bases, with 13 bases left between them. CDR3 region: CASSPLRENEQFF. The CDR3 nucleotides read TGTGCCAGCTCCCCTTTAAGGGAGAATGAGCAGTTCTTC.

The chain carries TRBV4-3 and TRBJ1-4; D is ambiguous. V was pared by 4 bases and J by 5 bases, with 8 bases between. This CDR3 has 13 amino acids. The germline V gene has CDR1 LGHNA and CDR2 YSLEER. CDR3 nucleotide sequence: TGCGCCAGCAGCCCGGGCCTAAATGAAAAACTGTTTTTT. Translation gives CASSPGLNEKLFF.